These T cell receptor beta chains were read from a single sample in a study of shared clonotypes between healthy human individuals. The data were produced by immunoSEQ multiplex PCR, yet TCRdb's version contains in-frame clones alone and is incomplete. The data contain about 1 million clones, roughly 75% of them singletons. The specimen was memory CD4+ T cells sorted from blood. Receptors were obtained from a man between 18 and 29 years old in good health. Each CDR3 is given with its conserved first and last residue. The order of the fields is clone size, J gene, D gene, V gene, CDR3 protein, CDR3 DNA. The D gene is left open where the match is weak. Size tells how often a clone was seen (once, few, many) or the class of an expanded clone, and some rows leave it out.

size: NA
J: TRBJ2-1
D: TRBD2
V: TRBV11-3
CDR3: CASSLGGSTNEQFF
DNA: TGTGCCAGCAGCTTAGGCGGGAGTACCAATGAGCAGTTCTTC

size: NA
J: TRBJ1-1
D: NA
V: TRBV21-1
CDR3: CASSNRERNTEAFF
DNA: TGTGCCAGCAGCAACCGGGAGCGGAACACTGAAGCTTTCTTT

size: once
J: TRBJ2-7
D: NA
V: TRBV9
CDR3: CASSRDGTYEQYF
DNA: TGTGCCAGCAGCCGGGACGGGACCTACGAGCAGTACTTC

size: NA
J: TRBJ2-7
D: NA
V: TRBV7-9
CDR3: CASSLSGSSYEQYF
DNA: TGTGCCAGCAGCTTGAGCGGAAGCTCCTACGAGCAGTACTTC

size: NA
J: TRBJ2-3
D: TRBD1
V: TRBV19
CDR3: CASSGTGGLADTQYF
DNA: TGTGCCAGTAGTGGAACAGGGGGCTTGGCAGATACGCAGTATTTT

size: NA
J: TRBJ2-1
D: NA
V: TRBV7-9
CDR3: CASSDTRLDNEQFF
DNA: TGTGCCAGCAGCGACACTAGGTTAGACAATGAGCAGTTCTTC

size: NA
J: TRBJ2-1
D: NA
V: TRBV5-1
CDR3: CASRLDYEQFF
DNA: TGCGCCAGCAGACTAGATTATGAGCAGTTCTTC

size: once
J: TRBJ2-2
D: NA
V: TRBV5-1
CDR3: CASSVAANTGELFF
DNA: TGCGCCAGCAGCGTGGCAGCTAACACCGGGGAGCTGTTTTTT

size: NA
J: TRBJ2-1
D: NA
V: TRBV7-2
CDR3: CASSLVPYSSYNEQFF
DNA: TGTGCCAGCAGCTTAGTCCCTTACAGCTCCTACAATGAGCAGTTCTTC

size: NA
J: TRBJ1-1
D: NA
V: TRBV14
CDR3: CASSRGGHTEAFF
DNA: TGTGCCAGCAGCCGCGGGGGTCACACTGAAGCTTTCTTT

size: NA
J: TRBJ2-3
D: NA
V: TRBV21-1
CDR3: CASSTVRAGPRDTQYF
DNA: TGTGCCAGCAGCACCGTACGAGCGGGGCCGCGAGATACGCAGTATTTT

size: NA
J: TRBJ1-2
D: TRBD1
V: TRBV6-5
CDR3: CASRIPGQNYGYTF
DNA: TGTGCCTCTCGAATCCCGGGACAGAACTATGGCTACACCTTC

size: NA
J: TRBJ1-3
D: TRBD1
V: TRBV5-1
CDR3: CASSRNGQGVGNTIYF
DNA: TGCGCCAGCAGCAGGAATGGACAGGGGGTTGGAAACACCATATATTTT

size: NA
J: TRBJ2-1
D: TRBD2
V: TRBV7-8
CDR3: CASSFLAGGYDEQFF
DNA: TGTGCCAGCAGCTTTCTAGCGGGAGGGTACGATGAGCAGTTCTTC

size: NA
J: TRBJ2-7
D: TRBD1
V: TRBV11-2
CDR3: CASSLAPDRAGEQYF
DNA: TGTGCCAGCAGCTTAGCCCCGGACAGGGCGGGTGAGCAGTACTTC

size: NA
J: TRBJ2-7
D: NA
V: TRBV6-5
CDR3: CASSYGQASSYEQYF
DNA: TGTGCCAGCAGTTATGGTCAGGCAAGCTCCTACGAGCAGTACTTC

size: NA
J: TRBJ2-1
D: TRBD2
V: TRBV7-2
CDR3: CASSSTRTSGGARNEQFF
DNA: TGTGCCAGCAGCTCAACCCGGACTAGCGGGGGGGCGCGGAATGAGCAGTTCTTC

size: NA
J: TRBJ2-3
D: NA
V: TRBV7-2
CDR3: CASSLFVGPDTQYF
DNA: TGTGCCAGCAGCTTATTCGTGGGCCCAGATACGCAGTATTTT

size: NA
J: TRBJ2-7
D: TRBD1
V: TRBV6-6
CDR3: CASSSLDRGAYEQYF
DNA: TGTGCCAGCAGTTCCCTCGACAGGGGAGCGTACGAGCAGTACTTC

size: NA
J: TRBJ2-7
D: NA
V: TRBV7-9
CDR3: CASSLGVVYEQYF
DNA: TGTGCCAGCAGCTTAGGGGTGGTGTACGAGCAGTACTTC

size: NA
J: TRBJ2-5
D: TRBD2
V: TRBV9
CDR3: CASSVGQLAVQETQYF
DNA: TGTGCCAGCAGCGTAGGCCAACTAGCGGTCCAAGAGACCCAGTACTTC

size: NA
J: TRBJ2-1
D: TRBD1
V: TRBV11-2
CDR3: CASSAGFAGQGIVEQFF
DNA: TGTGCCAGCAGCGCGGGATTCGCGGGACAGGGTATAGTTGAGCAGTTCTTC

size: NA
J: TRBJ1-5
D: NA
V: TRBV27
CDR3: CASSGRQGNQPQHF
DNA: TGTGCCAGCTCGGGGAGACAGGGCAATCAGCCCCAGCATTTT

size: NA
J: TRBJ1-1
D: NA
V: TRBV30
CDR3: CAWSPTGNTEAFF
DNA: TGTGCCTGGAGCCCTACAGGGAACACTGAAGCTTTCTTT

size: NA
J: TRBJ1-1
D: NA
V: TRBV4-2
CDR3: CASSQDTGTEAFF
DNA: TGTGCCAGCAGCCAAGATACGGGGACTGAAGCTTTCTTT

size: once
J: TRBJ2-2
D: NA
V: TRBV6-5
CDR3: CASSYMGSSTGELFF
DNA: TGTGCCAGCAGTTACATGGGCAGCTCCACCGGGGAGCTGTTTTTT